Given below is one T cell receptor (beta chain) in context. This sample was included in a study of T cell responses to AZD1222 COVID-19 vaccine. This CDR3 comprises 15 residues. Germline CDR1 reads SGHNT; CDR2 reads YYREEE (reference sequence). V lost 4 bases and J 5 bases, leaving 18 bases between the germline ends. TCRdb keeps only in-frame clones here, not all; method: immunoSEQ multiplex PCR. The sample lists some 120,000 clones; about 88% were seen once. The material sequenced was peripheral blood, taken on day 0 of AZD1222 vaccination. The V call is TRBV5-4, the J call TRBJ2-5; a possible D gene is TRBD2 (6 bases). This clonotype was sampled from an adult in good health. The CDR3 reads CASSDKRRAGETQYF. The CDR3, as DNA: TGTGCCAGCAGCGATAAAAGGAGGGCTGGGGAGACCCAGTACTTC.